This entry features one T cell receptor beta chain sequence. Sample time point: baseline, week 1 (first vaccination visit). Regarding treatment: pre-vaccination baseline after standard-of-care therapy. Each of the donors came in with new WHO grade 3 or 4 astrocytomas that were IDH1-mutant and ATRX-lost. Using immunoSEQ multiplex PCR, the repertoire was profiled, and TCRdb retains in-frame clones only, with some absent. The data contain 45,000 to 70,000 clones, more than 85% of them singletons. The data belong to a study of a mutant IDH1 vaccine in newly diagnosed glioma. The overall study: Treated patients, 62.5% male and roughly 40% female, averaged approximately 40 years of age. Previous treatment comprised radiotherapy, temozolomide, or both, mostly both.

This receptor was obtained from a man aged 50-59 years with glioma. This material consisted of PBMCs, taken from a glioma patient treated with radiotherapy, temozolomide or both.

For the CDR3, the DNA is TGTGCCTGGAGTACAGGGCTAAACACTGAAGCTTTCTTT. It yields the protein CAWSTGLNTEAFF. The genes are TRBV30 and TRBJ1-1; D is perhaps TRBD1 (6 bases). The V gene's germline CDR1 is GTSNPN and CDR2 SVGIG (reference sequence). Trimming left V 2 bases short and J 2 bases short, with 9 bases between. This CDR3 is built from 13 residues.